This TCR beta chain originates from a study of blood T cells in healthy people across ages. Study context: About one barcoded beta molecule per two T cells was the capture yield of template switching. Study-level points and caveats: Estimated diversity, derived from one million T cells, was regarded as an underestimate.

Primed by a sample-barcoded 5' primer and a J-beta primer mix, a second PCR proceeded for roughly 7 to 12 cycles. TCRdb processed the 5' RACE reads anew with MiXCR; each CDR3 protein has one entry. The sample records roughly 500,000 distinct CDR3 sequences, 24% being singletons. After removal of 6 bases from V and 3 bases from J, the junction contained 10 bases not matched to a gene. Germline V gene data show CDR1 as SQVTM and CDR2 as ANQGSEA. The length of the CDR3 is 15 residues. Concerning this clonotype itself: Antigen unknown.

The same data also contributed to another study, on T cells of mothers and their children. This second study notes: Donation involved three healthy Caucasian mothers and the six children that they had.

The TCR sequence derives from a boy aged 10-17 years in good health. This chain joins TRBV29-1 and TRBJ2-1, with 8 bases identical to TRBD1. Sequenced: blood. DNA for the CDR3: TGCAGCGTCGTGGCCACAGGGGGGTACTACAATGAGCAGTTCTTC. This sequence encodes CSVVATGGYYNEQFF.